This T cell receptor beta chain was captured in a study of T cell repertoires in cytomegalovirus infection. TCRdb reprocessed the reads with MiXCR, giving one entry per CDR3 protein. Altogether 450,000 to 650,000 distinct CDR3 sequences are present, around a quarter being singletons, with the ten largest covering less than 15%. Notes on the study in general: CMV-specific TCR beta clonotypes restricted by HLA-C were the ones dominating the ex vivo response. Public TCR beta family frequency separated CMV-and-HLA carriers, including in an independent cohort.

A remark on this clonotype: What it recognizes is unknown. A junction boundary mismatches the germline segment, possibly from a read error.

CDR1 and CDR2 from the germline V gene are SGHVS and FNYEAQ. The CDR3 has 19 amino acids. V and J are TRBV7-6 and TRBJ2-1; 11 bases line up with TRBD2. The specimen sequenced was PBMCs. This clonotype originated in a human donor in good health (CMV status not recorded). Some clones in this sample may be carry-over from other donors' samples. CDR3 DNA: TGTGCTAGCAGTCCATATAGCGGGAGGGCCCTAAGCTCCTACAATGAGCAGTTCTTC. This gives the protein CASSPYSGRALSSYNEQFF.